The TCR beta chain under discussion was sequenced for a study of shared clonotypes between healthy human individuals. Study conclusions and caveats: Shared clonotypes: 4.5% to 6% naive CD4, around 3.5% naive CD8, over 2% memory CD4, more than 0.3% memory CD8.

The junction had 5 bases not matched to a gene; V was cut back by 4 bases and J by 5 bases. The CDR3 covers 14 residues. Looked up from germline, CDR1 is GTSNPN and CDR2 is SVGIG (reference sequence). Sequencing was performed with immunoSEQ multiplex PCR; in TCRdb, only in-frame clones are kept and a portion is missing. The table has under 2,000,000 clones, roughly 94% seen once. Selected positively for CCR7 and CD45RO-negative, naive CD8 cells excluded terminally differentiated effector memory CD45RA+ cells. As to this clone: Antigen specificity is unknown.

Sequenced: naive CD8+ T cells sorted from blood. This sequence was found in a man in his late teens or twenties in good health. The chain joins TRBV30 to TRBJ2-1; 10 bases fit TRBD2. CDR3 region: CAWTSGSTHNEQFF. DNA of the CDR3: TGTGCCTGGACTAGCGGGAGCACCCACAATGAGCAGTTCTTC.